This T cell receptor (beta chain) was recorded in a study of blood T cell repertoires in COVID-19. Across the study: The origin of the acute and convalescent COVID-19 samples was the United States, Italy and Spain. T cells, B-cell-depleted T cells, or PBMCs supplied cDNA or gDNA.

The V gene's germline CDR1 is LNHDA and CDR2 SQIVND (reference sequence). This CDR3 region has 13 residues. V was trimmed by 11 bases and J by 1 base, leaving 14 bases between them. In the study's own analysis: Amplification from reference gene primers served as the basis for estimated nucleated cell counts. The table came from immunoSEQ multiplex PCR; TCRdb's copy has only in-frame clones and leaves some out. The DNA gave D and trimming, while V, J and clone size come from that table. The sample includes about 170,000 clones, 83% of them seen just once. The sample consisted of peripheral blood. This chain connects TRBV19 to TRBJ2-5, with D perhaps TRBD1 (6 bases). This TCR was recovered from a woman of 80 years or more with acute or convalescent COVID-19. CDR3 DNA sequence: TGTGCCTCAAGACCAGGGGTCCAAGAGACCCAGTACTTC. Encoded protein: CASRPGVQETQYF. Full variable domain (remainder filled in from reference TRBV19 and TRBJ2-5): DGGITQSPKYLFRKEGQNVTLSCEQNLNHDAMYWYRQDPGQGLRLIYYSQIVNDFQKGDIAEGYSVSREKKESFPLTVTSAQKNPTAFYLCASRPGVQETQYFGPGTRLLVL.